This T cell receptor (beta chain) derives from a study of blood T cell repertoires in COVID-19. Study in general: Specimens from acute and convalescent COVID-19 originated in the United States, Italy and Spain. Sources were T cells, B-cell-depleted T cells, or PBMCs; the material itself was cDNA or gDNA.

Authors' methods: Amplification from reference gene primers served as the basis for estimated nucleated cell counts. Only in-frame clones appear in the TCRdb table, and some are missing; sequencing was by immunoSEQ multiplex PCR. V, J and clone size reflect that table, while D and trimming were determined from the DNA. Here the sample spans under 250,000 clones, roughly 85% being singletons. The V segment lost 4 bases and the J segment 6 bases; nucleotides outside the gene matches: 11. CDR1 and CDR2 from the germline V gene are SGDLS and YYNGEE. This CDR3 region has 15 residues. The specimen was peripheral blood. The sequence came from a woman aged 35 to 49 with active or convalescent COVID-19. The J gene is TRBJ2-7, the V gene TRBV9, with TRBD1 matching over 9 bases. In nucleotides, the CDR3 is TGTGCCAGCAGCACACCCGGGACAGGGACTCGCGAGCAGTACTTC. Amino acid sequence: CASSTPGTGTREQYF.